This is a list of T cell receptor beta chains from one sample in a study of T cells in localized non-small cell lung cancer. Assay: immunoSEQ multiplex PCR; the TCRdb copy retains only in-frame clones and omits some. This table holds about 1,300 clones, 25% found once. The sequenced sample was normal lung tissue next to the tumor, obtained before any cancer treatment. The receptors here all came from a male donor aged 60 or over with stage I lung adenocarcinoma. Each CDR3 is given with its conserved first and last residue. The order of the fields is V gene, clone size, J gene, D gene, CDR3 protein, CDR3 DNA. A D gene is named only where the DNA matches it firmly. The size of a clone is reported for some rows only, either as once, few or many, or as a class for expanded clones.

V gene: TRBV7-2
clone size: few
J gene: TRBJ1-1
D gene: .
CDR3 protein: CASSLSVNTEAFF
CDR3 DNA: TGTGCCAGCAGCCTCTCAGTGAACACTGAAGCTTTCTTT

V gene: TRBV6-8
clone size: .
J gene: TRBJ1-1
D gene: .
CDR3 protein: CASSYSTGREAFF
CDR3 DNA: TGTGCCAGCAGTTACTCGACTGGCAGGGAAGCTTTCTTT

V gene: TRBV6-8
clone size: .
J gene: TRBJ1-2
D gene: TRBD1
CDR3 protein: CAIRPGTGIGGYTF
CDR3 DNA: TGTGCCATCAGGCCCGGGACAGGGATAGGAGGCTACACCTTC

V gene: TRBV6-8
clone size: .
J gene: TRBJ2-7
D gene: .
CDR3 protein: CASSYLSHHYEQYF
CDR3 DNA: TGTGCCAGCAGTTACTTGAGCCATCACTACGAGCAGTACTTC

V gene: TRBV6-8
clone size: few
J gene: TRBJ2-6
D gene: .
CDR3 protein: CASRQAASSGANVLTF
CDR3 DNA: TGTGCCAGCAGGCAGGCAGCCTCCTCTGGGGCCAACGTCCTGACTTTC

V gene: TRBV12-2
clone size: few
J gene: TRBJ1-3
D gene: .
CDR3 protein: CASRLGDPRPGNTIYF
CDR3 DNA: TGTGCCTCACGACTGGGGGATCCCCGACCTGGAAACACCATATATTTT

V gene: TRBV11-3
clone size: few
J gene: TRBJ2-3
D gene: .
CDR3 protein: CASSLQGIVTDTQYF
CDR3 DNA: TGTGCCAGCAGCTTACAGGGAATAGTCACAGATACGCAGTATTTT

V gene: TRBV19
clone size: .
J gene: TRBJ2-3
D gene: TRBD2
CDR3 protein: CASSNGGAGDTQYF
CDR3 DNA: TGTGCCAGTAGTAACGGGGGGGCAGGCGATACGCAGTATTTT

V gene: TRBV10-3
clone size: large
J gene: TRBJ1-2
D gene: .
CDR3 protein: CAISEGYPNYGYTF
CDR3 DNA: TGTGCCATCAGTGAGGGCTACCCTAACTATGGCTACACCTTC

V gene: TRBV19
clone size: few
J gene: TRBJ1-1
D gene: .
CDR3 protein: CASSDRGNTEAFF
CDR3 DNA: TGTGCCAGTAGTGATAGAGGGAACACTGAAGCTTTCTTT

V gene: TRBV6-8
clone size: few
J gene: TRBJ2-2
D gene: TRBD2
CDR3 protein: CASSGGVTGELFF
CDR3 DNA: TGTGCCAGCTCGGGGGGGGTCACCGGGGAGCTGTTTTTT

V gene: TRBV2
clone size: .
J gene: TRBJ2-3
D gene: TRBD1
CDR3 protein: CASSPTGQLDTQYF
CDR3 DNA: TGTGCCAGCAGCCCGACAGGGCAGTTAGATACGCAGTATTTT

V gene: TRBV11-3
clone size: few
J gene: TRBJ2-5
D gene: TRBD1
CDR3 protein: CASSSRQGGRETQYF
CDR3 DNA: TGTGCCAGCAGCTCTAGACAGGGGGGCAGAGAGACCCAGTACTTC

V gene: TRBV11-3
clone size: hyperexpanded
J gene: TRBJ2-7
D gene: TRBD2
CDR3 protein: CASSLAGGAVYEQYF
CDR3 DNA: TGTGCCAGCAGCTTGGCCGGGGGGGCCGTCTACGAGCAGTACTTC

V gene: TRBV11-3
clone size: .
J gene: TRBJ1-1
D gene: .
CDR3 protein: CASSLGAASPAMNTEAFF
CDR3 DNA: TGTGCCAGCAGCTTAGGGGCCGCGAGCCCTGCCATGAACACTGAAGCTTTCTTT

V gene: TRBV30
clone size: few
J gene: TRBJ2-7
D gene: TRBD1
CDR3 protein: CAWSPGTDYEQYF
CDR3 DNA: TGTGCCTGGAGCCCCGGGACAGACTACGAGCAGTACTTC

V gene: TRBV7-6
clone size: .
J gene: TRBJ2-3
D gene: .
CDR3 protein: CASSLERSTDTQYF
CDR3 DNA: TGTGCCAGCAGCTTAGAGCGTAGCACAGATACGCAGTATTTT

V gene: TRBV5-1
clone size: .
J gene: TRBJ1-4
D gene: .
CDR3 protein: CASSLDSTRANEKLFF
CDR3 DNA: TGCGCCAGCAGCTTGGATTCGACAAGAGCTAATGAAAAACTGTTTTTT

V gene: TRBV11-3
clone size: .
J gene: TRBJ1-1
D gene: .
CDR3 protein: CASRQQGMNTEAFF
CDR3 DNA: TGTGCCAGCAGGCAACAGGGAATGAACACTGAAGCTTTCTTT

V gene: TRBV11-3
clone size: medium-sized
J gene: TRBJ1-6
D gene: .
CDR3 protein: CASADPQSSYNSPLHF
CDR3 DNA: TGTGCCAGCGCGGACCCCCAGAGCTCCTATAATTCACCCCTCCACTTT

V gene: TRBV19
clone size: .
J gene: TRBJ2-1
D gene: .
CDR3 protein: CASSRSTGNEQFF
CDR3 DNA: TGTGCCAGTAGTCGGTCCACTGGCAATGAGCAGTTCTTC

V gene: TRBV11-3
clone size: few
J gene: TRBJ1-1
D gene: .
CDR3 protein: CASGGRGRGNTEAFF
CDR3 DNA: TGTGCCAGCGGCGGGCGGGGCAGGGGTAACACTGAAGCTTTCTTT

V gene: TRBV28
clone size: large
J gene: TRBJ1-1
D gene: TRBD1
CDR3 protein: CASSSTTGGIPEAFF
CDR3 DNA: TGTGCCAGCAGTTCCACGACAGGGGGAATCCCTGAAGCTTTCTTT

V gene: TRBV18
clone size: .
J gene: TRBJ2-2
D gene: TRBD1
CDR3 protein: CASSPPGQGIRGGTGELFF
CDR3 DNA: TGTGCCAGCTCACCTCCGGGACAGGGGATTCGGGGAGGCACCGGGGAGCTGTTTTTT

V gene: TRBV30
clone size: .
J gene: TRBJ1-4
D gene: .
CDR3 protein: CACTGATNEKLFF
CDR3 DNA: TGTGCCTGTACGGGTGCAACTAATGAAAAACTGTTTTTT

V gene: TRBV10-2
clone size: .
J gene: TRBJ2-7
D gene: TRBD2
CDR3 protein: CASSDDYGSGSIYEQYF
CDR3 DNA: TGCGCCAGCAGCGACGACTACGGTAGCGGGAGCATCTACGAGCAGTACTTC

V gene: TRBV6-8
clone size: few
J gene: TRBJ2-7
D gene: .
CDR3 protein: CASGQLKADEQYF
CDR3 DNA: TGTGCCAGCGGACAGCTTAAAGCGGATGAGCAGTACTTC

V gene: TRBV6-8
clone size: .
J gene: TRBJ1-1
D gene: .
CDR3 protein: CASTPATLLEAFF
CDR3 DNA: TGTGCCAGCACTCCGGCAACGTTGCTGGAAGCTTTCTTT

V gene: TRBV6-1
clone size: .
J gene: TRBJ2-3
D gene: .
CDR3 protein: CASSEDPQHTDTQYF
CDR3 DNA: TGTGCCAGCAGTGAAGATCCGCAGCACACAGATACGCAGTATTTT

V gene: TRBV11-3
clone size: large
J gene: TRBJ2-2
D gene: TRBD2
CDR3 protein: CASSFPSGGAANTGELFF
CDR3 DNA: TGTGCCAGCAGCTTTCCCAGCGGGGGGGCCGCGAACACCGGGGAGCTGTTTTTT

V gene: TRBV29-1
clone size: .
J gene: TRBJ2-3
D gene: TRBD1
CDR3 protein: CSVGQGNHQDTQYF
CDR3 DNA: TGCAGCGTCGGACAGGGAAACCATCAAGATACGCAGTATTTT

V gene: TRBV28
clone size: once
J gene: TRBJ2-5
D gene: TRBD2
CDR3 protein: CASSSGTSGIPETQYF
CDR3 DNA: TGTGCCAGCAGTTCCGGGACTAGCGGGATTCCGGAGACCCAGTACTTC

V gene: TRBV5-1
clone size: few
J gene: TRBJ1-5
D gene: .
CDR3 protein: CASRPGPLNQPQHF
CDR3 DNA: TGCGCCAGCAGGCCGGGACCCCTAAATCAGCCCCAGCATTTT

V gene: TRBV7-6
clone size: few
J gene: TRBJ2-7
D gene: TRBD1
CDR3 protein: CASSHRTGVRNEQYF
CDR3 DNA: TGTGCCAGCAGCCATCGGACAGGGGTTCGGAACGAGCAGTACTTC

V gene: TRBV6-8
clone size: medium-sized
J gene: TRBJ2-3
D gene: .
CDR3 protein: CASQEAPGGGTDTQYF
CDR3 DNA: TGTGCCAGTCAAGAGGCCCCGGGGGGCGGCACAGATACGCAGTATTTT

V gene: TRBV9
clone size: .
J gene: TRBJ2-3
D gene: .
CDR3 protein: CASGSSLPTDTQYF
CDR3 DNA: TGTGCCAGCGGTTCTAGCCTCCCCACAGATACGCAGTATTTT

V gene: TRBV5-1
clone size: .
J gene: TRBJ2-5
D gene: TRBD2
CDR3 protein: CASTSGVGGETQYF
CDR3 DNA: TGCGCCAGCACCTCCGGGGTGGGAGGGGAGACCCAGTACTTC

V gene: TRBV11-3
clone size: medium-sized
J gene: TRBJ2-1
D gene: TRBD2
CDR3 protein: CASRWGVASGMFYNEQFF
CDR3 DNA: TGTGCCAGCAGGTGGGGGGTCGCGAGCGGGATGTTCTACAATGAGCAGTTCTTC